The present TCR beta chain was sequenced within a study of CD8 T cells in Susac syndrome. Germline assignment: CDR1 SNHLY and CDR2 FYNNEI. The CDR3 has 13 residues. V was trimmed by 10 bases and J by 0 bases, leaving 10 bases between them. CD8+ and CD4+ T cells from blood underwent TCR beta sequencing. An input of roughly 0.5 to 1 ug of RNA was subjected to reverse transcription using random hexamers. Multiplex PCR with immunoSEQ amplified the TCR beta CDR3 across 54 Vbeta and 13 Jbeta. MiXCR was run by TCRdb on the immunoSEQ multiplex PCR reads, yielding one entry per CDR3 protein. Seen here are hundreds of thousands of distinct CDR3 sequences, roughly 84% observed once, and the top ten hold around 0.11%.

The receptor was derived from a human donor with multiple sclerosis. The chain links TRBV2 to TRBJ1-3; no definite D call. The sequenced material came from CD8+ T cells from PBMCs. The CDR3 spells CATVKGSGNTIYF. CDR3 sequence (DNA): TGTGCCACGGTAAAGGGCTCTGGAAACACCATATATTTT.